The 27 T cell receptor beta chains presented below share a single source sample, sequenced in a study of T cells in Graves' hyperthyroidism and ophthalmopathy. There were TCR beta CDR3 regions amplified from RNA transcripts. TCR CDR3 underwent first-round RT-PCR with the HTBI primer set. In TCRdb, the multiplex PCR reads were re-called with MiXCR into one record per CDR3 protein. Counted here are a few hundred thousand distinct CDR3 sequences, about 15% occurring once; the ten biggest clones make up around an eighth. Sequencing was performed on blood. These receptors were collected from a woman aged 18 to 35 with Graves' hyperthyroidism.

This chain joins TRBV6-1 and TRBJ1-6; a weak D match, TRBD1 (6 bases). Trimming cost V 3 bases and J 9 bases, with 15 bases left between them. CDR1 and CDR2 from the germline V gene are MNHNS and SASEGT. The CDR3 extends over 15 amino acids. The CDR3, as DNA: TGTGCCAGCAGTGAGCTGCGCGGGGGCGGTTCACCCCTCCACTTT. It yields the protein CASSELRGGGSPLHF.

The chain links TRBV19 to TRBJ1-1; D perhaps matches TRBD1 (5 bases). The CDR3 totals 18 residues. V was trimmed by 3 bases and J by 0 bases, leaving 20 bases between them. From germline, CDR1 is LNHDA and CDR2 SQIVND (reference sequence). CDR3 region: CASSILYFDRYMNTEAFF. CDR3 nucleotide sequence: TGTGCCAGTAGTATCCTATACTTCGACAGATACATGAACACTGAAGCTTTCTTT.

A note on this clonotype: A much larger clonotype is one base distant, so this may be a read error. V usage is TRBV29-1 and J usage is TRBJ2-3; 9 positions agree with TRBD2. The CDR3 has 14 amino acids. Per germline, CDR1 SQVTM and CDR2 ANQGSEA. The DNA for the CDR3 is TGCAGCGTTGAGCTAGCGGGGCCCACAGATGCGCAGTATTTT. Translating gives CSVELAGPTDAQYF.

Comment on this clonotype: This may be a read error: a much more frequent sequence differs by one nucleotide. This chain uses TRBV7-8 with TRBJ2-2; D possibly matches TRBD1 or TRBD2 (5 bases each). CDR1 is SGHVS and CDR2 is FQNEAQ in the germline V gene. The CDR3 runs to 15 residues. CDR3 DNA: TGTGCCAGCAGCTTATGGGGGACGAACGCCGGGGAGCTGTTTTTT. Its translation is CASSLWGTNAGELFF.

This clonotype was counted only a few times. A much larger clone sits a single nucleotide away, making a read error possible. The V gene is TRBV20-1, the J gene TRBJ2-3; 7 bases are shared with TRBD1. The CDR3 spans 12 residues. CDR1 is DFQATT, CDR2 SNEGSKA, per germline (reference sequence). The CDR3 loop reads CSANTGTDTRYF. In nucleotides, the CDR3 is TGCAGTGCTAATACAGGGACAGATACGCGGTATTTT.

CDR3 nucleotide sequence: TGTGCCAGCTATCATTTAAGCTCCTATAATTCACCCCTCCACTTT. This codes for CASYHLSSYNSPLHF. J is TRBJ1-6 and V is TRBV27; D unresolved. Germline CDR1 is MNHEY and CDR2 is SMNVEV (reference sequence). The CDR3 runs to 15 residues. V dropped 8 bases and J dropped 0 bases, with 11 bases sitting between them.

This chain links TRBV7-6 with TRBJ1-1; D unclear. Trimming cost V 5 bases and J 12 bases, with 13 bases left between them. The V gene's germline CDR1 is SGHVS and CDR2 FNYEAQ. The CDR3 extends over 11 amino acids. This chain's CDR3 is CASSPLVESFF. The CDR3 region has the DNA TGTGCCAGCAGCCCGTTAGTAGAATCTTTCTTT.

This clonotype was observed at least ten times. This chain joins TRBV6-5 and TRBJ1-3, with no clear D. The germline V gene has CDR1 MNHEY and CDR2 SVGAGI. Trimming shortened V by 0 bases and J by 4 bases, and 10 bases separated the two germline ends. The CDR3 spans 15 residues. The CDR3 DNA follows: TGTGCCAGCAGTTACTCGAGTGGGCCGGGAAACACCATATATTTT. It specifies CASSYSSGPGNTIYF.

This clonotype appeared many times. V usage is TRBV7-6 and J usage is TRBJ2-3; D is undetermined. Trimming shortened V by 2 bases and J by 4 bases, and 7 bases separated the two germline ends. CDR3 length: 13 residues. CDR1 is SGHVS, CDR2 FNYEAQ, per germline. The CDR3 bases are TGTGCCAGCAGCTTATACCCCGCAGATACGCAGTATTTT. Translation: CASSLYPADTQYF.

This clonotype was found many times. The chain employs TRBV5-1 and TRBJ2-7; possible D gene TRBD1, 6 bases. The CDR3 loop spans 15 amino acids. The germline V gene has CDR1 SGHRS and CDR2 YFSETQ. V was pared by 4 bases and J by 3 bases, with 17 bases between. CDR3 sequence reads: CASSASSGASYEQYF. The DNA for the CDR3 is TGCGCCAGCAGCGCCTCCTCAGGGGCTAGCTACGAGCAGTACTTC.

This clonotype showed up many times. The chain carries TRBV7-9 and TRBJ1-4; no reliable D call. Per germline, CDR1 SEHNR and CDR2 FQNEAQ (reference sequence). This CDR3 is built from 15 residues. V lost 3 bases and J 2 bases, leaving 10 bases between the germline ends. CDR3 sequence reads: CASSLDLPTNEKLFF. For the CDR3, the DNA is TGTGCCAGCAGCTTGGACCTACCGACTAATGAAAAACTGTTTTTT.

This clonotype was seen ten or more times. Here the CDR3 DNA reads TGTGCCAGCAGCCAGGTACCGGGACTAGCGCCTTACAATGAGCAGTTCTTC. This sequence encodes CASSQVPGLAPYNEQFF. The chain joins TRBV3-1 to TRBJ2-1; 10 bases map to TRBD2. Trimming removed 3 bases from V and 4 bases from J; junction bases left unmatched: 9. Germline V gives CDR1 LGHDT, CDR2 YNNKEL (reference sequence). The CDR3 sequence is 17 residues long.

V usage is TRBV5-5 and J usage is TRBJ2-2, with 8 positions matching TRBD2. In germline, CDR1 is SGHKS, CDR2 YYEKEE (reference sequence). Trimming took 0 bases from V and 6 from J; bases not matched to a gene: 4. CDR3 length equals 15 residues. The CDR3 nucleotides read TGTGCCAGCAGCTTGGCACTAGCGGTCGCCGGGGAGCTGTTTTTT. Translating it yields CASSLALAVAGELFF. Full variable domain (missing parts from reference TRBV5-5 and TRBJ2-2): DAGVTQSPTHLIKTRGQQVTLRCSPISGHKSVSWYQQVLGQGPQFIFQYYEKEERGRGNFPDRFSARQFPNYSSELNVNALLLGDSALYLCASSLALAVAGELFFGEGSRLTVL.

The V gene is TRBV18, the J gene TRBJ2-5; 8 positions match TRBD2. Germline V gene data show CDR1 as KGHSH and CDR2 as LQKENI. The CDR3 length is 15 residues. V lost 1 base and J lost 2; bases outside the gene matches: 3. CDR3 sequence reads: CASSPLAGQQETQYF. CDR3 bases: TGTGCCAGCTCACCACTAGCGGGGCAGCAAGAGACCCAGTACTTC.

This clonotype was counted many times. The gene calls are TRBV3-1 and TRBJ1-2; possible D gene TRBD1, 6 bases. The V end was cut by 1 base, the J end by 1 base, with 16 bases between. This CDR3 contains 17 residues. Germline V gene sequence: CDR1 LGHDT, CDR2 YNNKEL (reference sequence). CDR3: CASSQVGALLFNYGYTF. The CDR3, as DNA: TGTGCCAGCAGCCAAGTGGGGGCTCTTCTATTTAACTATGGCTACACCTTC.

On this clonotype itself: Germline is not matched at one junction end, which may reflect a read error. This chain connects TRBV5-1 to TRBJ1-2; D not resolved. The CDR3 extends over 13 amino acids. Germline loops: CDR1 SGHRS, CDR2 YFSETQ. As DNA, the CDR3 is TGCGCCAGCAACTTGCTAGACACGGGAGGCTACACCTTC. This translates into CASNLLDTGGYTF.

This clonotype was seen a few times. The gene calls are TRBV28 and TRBJ1-6; the D gene is possibly TRBD1 (5 bases). The ends were cut back, 7 bases at V and 9 bases at J, with 16 bases in the middle. This CDR3 contains 14 residues. Germline V gives CDR1 MDHEN, CDR2 SYDVKM. CDR3 protein: CASNSLGGPSPLHF. In DNA form, the CDR3 reads TGTGCCAGCAACTCCCTCGGGGGACCTTCACCCCTCCACTTT.

In its sample, this clonotype was seen once. The chain joins TRBV12-3 or TRBV12-4 to TRBJ2-2; 10 bases fit TRBD2. CDR3 length equals 19 residues. The V gene end was trimmed by 5 bases and the J gene end by 5 bases; junction bases not matched to a gene: 17. The CDR3, as DNA: TGTGCCAGCAGTAACCATGGGAGGGGGCTAGCGGGGGCGACCGGGGAGCTGTTTTTT. Translated: CASSNHGRGLAGATGELFF.

The gene calls are TRBV15 and TRBJ2-5; 9 bases are shared with TRBD1. Losses at the gene ends were 6 bases for V and 10 bases for J; bases not matched to a gene: 24. Germline-derived CDR1 and CDR2 are LNHNV and YYDKDF (reference sequence). The CDR3 runs to 18 residues. DNA of the CDR3: TGTGCCACCAGGGGAAAACCGGGACAGGGATCCCTTCCGTCCCTCCAGTACTTC. It yields the protein CATRGKPGQGSLPSLQYF.

This clonotype was detected only a few times. The chain uses TRBV28 and TRBJ1-3; D is undetermined. Germline assignment: CDR1 MDHEN and CDR2 SYDVKM. The CDR3 is 10 amino acids. Between the trimmed V and J ends, which lost 7 bases and 4 bases, there was a span of 2 bases. The CDR3 DNA reads as TGTGCCAGCACGGGAAACACCATATATTTT. This translates into CASTGNTIYF.

This clonotype was found many times. This sequence joins TRBV28 and TRBJ1-5; D is unresolved. Looked up from germline, CDR1 is MDHEN and CDR2 is SYDVKM. The CDR3 sequence is 17 residues long. Trimming removed 5 bases from V and 4 bases from J, with 21 bases in between. This CDR3 is CASSPLGESFGNQPQHF. The CDR3 nucleotides read TGTGCCAGCAGTCCCCTGGGTGAGAGTTTTGGAAATCAGCCCCAGCATTTT.

V gene TRBV7-9 combines with J gene TRBJ2-1, with 9 bases lining up with TRBD2. The CDR3 has 15 residues. CDR1 and CDR2 from the germline V gene are SEHNR and FQNEAQ (reference sequence). The V segment lost 2 bases and the J segment 7 bases; nucleotides outside the gene matches: 6. CDR3 loop: CASSLLPSGTNEQFF. The CDR3 nucleotides read TGTGCCAGCAGCTTATTACCTAGCGGGACAAATGAGCAGTTCTTC.

This clonotype came up many times. The V gene is TRBV12-3 or TRBV12-4, the J gene TRBJ1-2, with D possibly being TRBD1 (6 bases). The CDR3 totals 14 residues. The V end lost 7 bases, the J end lost 0 bases, and 12 bases lay between the germline ends. The CDR3 region is CASTGGRTNYGYTF. In DNA form, the CDR3 reads TGTGCCAGCACTGGGGGCCGCACTAACTATGGCTACACCTTC.

This clonotype was found a few times. This rearrangement joins TRBV6-1 to TRBJ2-3; the match to TRBD2 covers 12 bases. The J segment lost 4 bases and the V segment lost 5 bases, leaving 13 bases of the junction unmatched. The CDR3 sequence is 18 residues long. CDR1 is MNHNS and CDR2 is SASEGT in the germline V gene. For the CDR3, the DNA is TGTGCCAGCAGTTTATCGACTAGCGGGAGAATCCGGGCAGATACGCAGTATTTT. Translating gives CASSLSTSGRIRADTQYF.

J is TRBJ1-4 and V is TRBV6-2 or TRBV6-3; D unresolved. This CDR3 contains 15 residues. V was shortened by 6 bases and J by 4 bases, with 15 bases between the two germline ends. CDR1 MNHEY and CDR2 SVGEGT come from the germline V gene. CDR3 loop: CASSFDGIFNEKLFF. The CDR3 DNA follows: TGTGCCAGCAGCTTTGACGGGATCTTTAATGAAAAACTGTTTTTT.

In this sample, this clonotype turned up once. The gene calls are TRBV7-3 and TRBJ2-1; D is unclear. The CDR3 spans 16 residues. Germline V gene sequence: CDR1 SGHTA, CDR2 FQGTGA. V was trimmed by 1 base and J by 0 bases, leaving 10 bases between them. The CDR3 DNA sequence: TGTGCCAGCAGCTTAAGGTTGGGTAGCTCCTACAATGAGCAGTTCTTC. Its translation: CASSLRLGSSYNEQFF.

This clonotype has a count of ten or more. V is TRBV20-1 and J is TRBJ2-7; D is undetermined. In germline, CDR1 is DFQATT, CDR2 SNEGSKA (reference sequence). This CDR3 has 10 residues. V dropped 6 bases and J dropped 5 bases, with 8 bases sitting between them. The CDR3 nucleotides read TGCAGTGCGGCGGAGAACGAGCAGTACTTC. This codes for CSAAENEQYF.